At least ten counts were recorded for the clone carrying this TCR beta chain. This entry comes from a study of blood T cells in healthy people across ages. This CDR3 comprises 12 residues. The V gene lost 1 base and the J gene lost 6 bases, with 7 bases spanning the gap. Looked up from germline, CDR1 is LGHDT and CDR2 is YNNKEL (reference sequence). Alongside a J-beta primer mix, a sample-barcoded 5' primer served in a second PCR lasting roughly 6 to 11 cycles. TCRdb recomputed calls from the 5' RACE reads with MiXCR, one row per CDR3 protein. Among some 1.6 million distinct CDR3 sequences listed, 30% to 40% were seen once. Peripheral blood samples of roughly 9.8 milliliters were drawn from each donor.

V usage is TRBV3-1 and J usage is TRBJ2-7; no definite D call. The sequence came from a woman younger than 45 in good health. Sequences were obtained from blood. CDR3 in amino acids: CASSQAWGEQYF. CDR3 coding DNA: TGTGCCAGCAGCCAAGCTTGGGGCGAGCAGTACTTC.